The following is a T cell receptor beta chain sequence with its context. Its antigen is not identified. Germline lookup yields CDR1 GTSNPN and CDR2 SVGIG (reference sequence). The CDR3 totals 14 residues. V was clipped by 3 bases and J by 1 base, with 12 bases between them. The data derive from a study of siplizumab effects on memory and regulatory T cells. Generated by immunoSEQ multiplex PCR, the TCRdb table keeps only in-frame clones and is missing some. The table includes approximately 110,000 clones, about 92% detected once. General study findings and limits: There was no confirmation of the suppressive function of proliferating Tregs from siplizumab cultures.

The chain combines TRBV30 with TRBJ1-1; D not certain. The sequenced sample was CD4+ T cells sorted from blood. This receptor was obtained from a human donor in good health. This chain's CDR3 is CAWSSRHRNTEAFF. The CDR3 region has the DNA TGTGCCTGGAGCTCCAGGCATAGGAACACTGAAGCTTTCTTT.